This T cell receptor beta chain was captured by sequencing in a study of shared clonotypes between healthy human individuals. In the study overall: CD4 naive and CD4 memory each took three plates per donor, while CD8 naive took two and CD8 memory one.

Naive CD8 cells were CD45RO-negative, positively selected for CCR7, excluding terminally differentiated effector memory CD45RA+ cells. TCRdb's copy holds only in-frame clones and misses some; the assay was immunoSEQ multiplex PCR. The data show some 2 million clones, approximately 94% seen once. CDR1 SEHNR and CDR2 FQNEAQ come from the germline V gene (reference sequence). The CDR3 extends over 14 amino acids. The V end lost 1 base, the J end lost 3 bases, and 10 bases lay between the germline ends. The chain employs TRBV7-9 and TRBJ2-7, with D uncertain. Input material: naive CD8+ T cells sorted from blood. This clonotype was sampled from a man aged 18 to 30 in good health. The CDR3 here is CASSLEAPNYEQYF. As DNA, the CDR3 is TGTGCCAGCAGCTTAGAAGCCCCCAACTACGAGCAGTACTTC.